The entry below gives a single T cell receptor beta chain sequence along with its context. This entry belongs to a study of blood T cell repertoires in COVID-19. About the study: Spain, Italy and the United States supplied samples that represented acute and convalescent COVID-19. T cells, B-cell-depleted T cells, or PBMCs provided the cDNA or gDNA that served as material.

Losses at the gene ends were 6 bases for V and 1 base for J; bases not matched to a gene: 4. The CDR3 has 14 amino acids. Germline CDR1 reads MNHEY; CDR2 reads SVGEGT. In the source study's methods: Estimation of nucleated cell counts was performed using reference gene primer amplification. Profiled with immunoSEQ multiplex PCR; TCRdb holds only in-frame clones, not every one. V and J calls and clone size are given by that table; D and trimming were obtained from the DNA. The sample records approximately 230,000 clones, 85% to 90% being singletons. Material for sequencing was peripheral blood. The rearrangement joins TRBV6-2 or TRBV6-3 to TRBJ1-2, with 8 bases fitting TRBD1. The clonotype originates from an elderly man with acute or convalescent COVID-19. The CDR3 DNA reads TGTGCCAGCAGCCCGGGACAGGTTAACTATGGCTACACCTTC. This gives the protein CASSPGQVNYGYTF.